This TCR beta chain is drawn from a study of T cell repertoires in ileal Crohn's disease. Study-wide points: Mucosal expansions were suggested to be mainly CD8 T cells.

Produced via immunoSEQ multiplex PCR; TCRdb's table is partial and in-frame only. Of approximately 9,000 clones detected, around 78% appear once; the ten largest clones hold approximately 4.8%. This CDR3 comprises 14 residues. Per the germline V gene, CDR1 is SGHAT and CDR2 is FQNNGV. Trimming cost V 2 bases and J 3 bases, with 10 bases left between them. On this clone itself: Its antigen is unidentified.

The source is an adult with Crohn's disease. The sample was ileal tissue. This chain connects TRBV11-2 to TRBJ1-1; the D gene is possibly TRBD1 (6 bases). In DNA, the CDR3 is TGTGCCAGCAGCTTATGGGCAGGGGACACTGAAGCTTTCTTT. Its protein is CASSLWAGDTEAFF.